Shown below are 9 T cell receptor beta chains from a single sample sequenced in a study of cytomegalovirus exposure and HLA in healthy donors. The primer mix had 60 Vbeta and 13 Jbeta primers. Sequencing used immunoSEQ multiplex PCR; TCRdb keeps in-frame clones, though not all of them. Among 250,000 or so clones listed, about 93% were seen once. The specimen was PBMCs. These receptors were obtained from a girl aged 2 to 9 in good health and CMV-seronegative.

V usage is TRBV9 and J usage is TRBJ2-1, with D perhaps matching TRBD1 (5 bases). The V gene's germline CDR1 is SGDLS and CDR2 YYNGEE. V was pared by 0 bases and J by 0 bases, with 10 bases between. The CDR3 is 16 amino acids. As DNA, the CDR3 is TGTGCCAGCAGCGTAGGAAGGGGCGCCTCCTACAATGAGCAGTTCTTC. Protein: CASSVGRGASYNEQFF.

In DNA, the CDR3 is TGTGCCAGCAGCTTAGCTCCCGGGGGGGGCACTGAAGCTTTCTTT. It yields the protein CASSLAPGGGTEAFF. The chain uses TRBV11-2 and TRBJ1-1; TRBD1 might be the D (5 bases). Looked up from germline, CDR1 is SGHAT and CDR2 is FQNNGV. V lost 1 base to trimming and J lost 4 bases, with 13 bases between them. CDR3 length: 15 amino acids.

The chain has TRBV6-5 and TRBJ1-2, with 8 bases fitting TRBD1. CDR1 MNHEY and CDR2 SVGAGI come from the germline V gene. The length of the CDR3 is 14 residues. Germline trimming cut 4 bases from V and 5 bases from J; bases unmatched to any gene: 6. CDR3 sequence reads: CASSSTTGEYGYTF. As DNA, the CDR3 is TGTGCCAGCAGTTCCACGACAGGGGAGTATGGCTACACCTTC.

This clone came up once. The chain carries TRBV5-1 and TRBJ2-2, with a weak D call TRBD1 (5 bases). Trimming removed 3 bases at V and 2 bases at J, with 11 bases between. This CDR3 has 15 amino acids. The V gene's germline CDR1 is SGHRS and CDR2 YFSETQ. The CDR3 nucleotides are TGCGCCAGCAGCTCAAGGACACTCAACACCGGGGAGCTGTTTTTT. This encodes CASSSRTLNTGELFF.

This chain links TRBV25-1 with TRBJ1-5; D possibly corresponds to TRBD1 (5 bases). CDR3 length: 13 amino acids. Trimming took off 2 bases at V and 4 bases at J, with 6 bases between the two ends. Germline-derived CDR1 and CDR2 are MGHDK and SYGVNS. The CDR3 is CASSEPGNQPQHF. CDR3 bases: TGTGCCAGCAGTGAACCAGGGAATCAGCCCCAGCATTTT.

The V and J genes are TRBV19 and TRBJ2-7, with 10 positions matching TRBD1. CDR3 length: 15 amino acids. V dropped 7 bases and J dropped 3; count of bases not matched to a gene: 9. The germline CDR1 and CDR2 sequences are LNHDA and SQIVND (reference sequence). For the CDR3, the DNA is TGTGCCAGTACCCCCGGGACAGGGGTTCTCTACGAGCAGTACTTC. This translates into CASTPGTGVLYEQYF.

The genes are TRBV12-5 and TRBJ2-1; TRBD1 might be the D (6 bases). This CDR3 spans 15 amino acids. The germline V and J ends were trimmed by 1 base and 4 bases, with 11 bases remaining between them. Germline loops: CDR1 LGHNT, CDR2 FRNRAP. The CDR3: CASGLAGVRYNEQFF. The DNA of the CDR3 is TGTGCTAGTGGTTTGGCAGGGGTCCGATACAATGAGCAGTTCTTC.

This CDR3 is CASSLAGTGVNQPQHF. CDR3 coding DNA: TGTGCCAGCAGCTTAGCAGGGACAGGGGTCAATCAGCCCCAGCATTTT. This sequence joins TRBV7-9 and TRBJ1-5; TRBD1 matches 10 bases. The CDR3 is 16 amino acids. The V segment lost 0 bases and the J segment 3 bases; nucleotides outside the gene matches: 2. CDR1 and CDR2 (germline): SEHNR, FQNEAQ (reference sequence).

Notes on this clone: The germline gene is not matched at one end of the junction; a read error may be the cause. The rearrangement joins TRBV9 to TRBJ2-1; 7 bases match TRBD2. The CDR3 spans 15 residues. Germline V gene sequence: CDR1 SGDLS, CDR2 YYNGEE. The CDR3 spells CTSSVQAGVVDEQFF. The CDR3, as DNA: TGTACCAGCAGCGTCCAGGCGGGGGTAGTAGATGAGCAGTTCTTC.